The following is a TCR beta chain sequence with its context. The data were taken from a study of T cell changes during pregnancy in multiple sclerosis. The CDR3 extends over 14 amino acids. Per germline, CDR1 MRHNA and CDR2 SNTAGT. Trimming took 4 bases from V and 2 from J, leaving 6 bases between them. Clones were sequenced by immunoSEQ multiplex PCR, and TCRdb holds only the in-frame ones, with some missing. The data hold around 50,000 clones, with approximately 90% observed a single time. The specimen was peripheral blood from another person, used as feeder cells. This clonotype was sampled from a human donor whose cells served as feeder cells for cultures in a pregnancy study. This chain uses TRBV6-4 with TRBJ1-6; D might be TRBD1 (5 bases). This CDR3 is CASSAGTYNSPLHF. Here the CDR3 DNA reads TGTGCCAGCAGTGCAGGGACCTATAATTCACCCCTCCACTTT.